The 10 T cell receptor beta chains below were found in one sample sequenced in a study of T-cell memory formation after mild COVID-19. TCRdb reprocessed the 5' RACE reads with MiXCR, giving one entry per CDR3 protein. The sample has 430,000 or so distinct CDR3 sequences, around a quarter seen once; the top ten hold approximately 12%. The sequenced material came from PBMCs or a T cell subset sorted from them (not recorded which). The origin of the receptors is an adult woman who had mild COVID-19 (a few samples of this study predate the infection). Cell type and time point are not known.

This clonotype has a handful of counts. Sequence at one end of the junction differs from germline and may be a read error. The J gene is TRBJ2-3, the V gene TRBV12-3 or TRBV12-4; D is possibly TRBD1 or TRBD2 (5 bases each). This CDR3 spans 9 amino acids. CDR3 in amino acids: CASTRWGSF. For the CDR3, the DNA is TGTGCCAGCACTAGGTGGGGGAGTTTT.

V gene TRBV5-1 combines with J gene TRBJ2-2; D is uncertain. This CDR3 has 15 residues. The V end was cut by 2 bases, the J end by 1 base, with 9 bases between. Looked up from germline, CDR1 is SGHRS and CDR2 is YFSETQ. The CDR3 DNA reads as TGCGCCAGCAGCTTTAATCGAGGGAACACCGGGGAGCTGTTTTTT. Protein sequence: CASSFNRGNTGELFF. The entire variable domain, with the rest obtained from reference TRBV5-1 and TRBJ2-2, is as follows: KAGVTQTPRYLIKTRGQQVTLSCSPISGHRSVSWYQQTPGQGLQFLFEYFSETQRNKGNFPGRFSGRQFSNSRSEMNVSTLELGDSALYLCASSFNRGNTGELFFGEGSRLTVL.

This clonotype appeared a few times. The J gene is TRBJ2-5, the V gene TRBV20-1, with 14 positions matching TRBD2. CDR1 is DFQATT and CDR2 is SNEGSKA in the germline V gene (reference sequence). The V and J ends lost 5 bases and 8 bases, in that order; junction bases with no gene match: 7. There are 14 residues in the CDR3. The CDR3 DNA is TGCAGTGCTCGAGGACTAGCGGGGGGCGCAACCCAGTACTTC. As protein: CSARGLAGGATQYF.

The chain combines TRBV15 with TRBJ2-3; D gene ambiguous. From germline, CDR1 is LNHNV and CDR2 YYDKDF (reference sequence). The CDR3 has 12 residues. Between the trimmed V and J ends, which lost 3 bases and 8 bases, there was a span of 9 bases. The CDR3 reads CATSRPPGTQYF. The CDR3 region has the DNA TGTGCCACCAGCAGGCCCCCGGGTACGCAGTATTTT.

This clonotype was found a few times. The CDR3 DNA reads as TGTGCCAGTAGTATGGGAACAGGGGGCGTCGTCTACGAGCAGTACTTC. The encoded protein is CASSMGTGGVVYEQYF. The chain recombines TRBV19 with TRBJ2-7; 9 positions match TRBD1. Germline CDR1 is LNHDA and CDR2 is SQIVND (reference sequence). There are 16 residues in the CDR3. The junction had 9 bases not matched to a gene; V was cut back by 3 bases and J by 3 bases.

V usage is TRBV20-1 and J usage is TRBJ2-3, with D perhaps matching TRBD2 (6 bases). The CDR3 is made up of 15 amino acids. Germline lookup yields CDR1 DFQATT and CDR2 SNEGSKA (reference sequence). Trimming removed 6 bases from V and 2 bases from J, with 18 bases in between. For the CDR3, the DNA is TGCAGTGCCCGCCTTCCGGGACTTACCACAGATACGCAGTATTTT. Amino acids: CSARLPGLTTDTQYF.

This clonotype has a handful of counts. The V and J genes are TRBV5-1 and TRBJ2-3, with D possibly TRBD2 on 6 matching bases. Trimming took 5 bases from V and 6 from J, leaving 16 bases between them. Germline CDR1 is SGHRS and CDR2 is YFSETQ. The length of the CDR3 is 14 residues. Here the CDR3 reads CASSIGGIEDTQYF. CDR3 in DNA: TGCGCCAGCAGTATTGGGGGGATCGAGGATACGCAGTATTTT.

The J gene is TRBJ2-2, the V gene TRBV11-3; 13 bases agree with TRBD2. The CDR3 spans 15 residues. From germline, CDR1 is SGHNT and CDR2 YENEEA. After removal of 3 bases from V and 6 bases from J, the junction contained 1 base not matched to a gene. CDR3 amino acids: CASSFGLAGAGELFF. The CDR3 DNA follows: TGTGCCAGCAGCTTCGGACTAGCGGGAGCCGGGGAGCTGTTTTTT.

This clonotype has a handful of counts. The chain joins TRBV4-1 to TRBJ2-1; TRBD1 aligns across 7 bases. Trimming cost V 1 base and J 6 bases; bases outside gene matches: 3. Looked up from germline, CDR1 is MGHRA and CDR2 is YSYEKL. This CDR3 is built from 14 residues. The chain's CDR3 is CASSQGRDSNEQFF. The CDR3 nucleotides read TGCGCCAGCAGCCAAGGCCGGGACAGCAATGAGCAGTTCTTC.

The chain combines TRBV20-1 with TRBJ2-2, with TRBD1 as a possible D gene (6 bases). Trimming removed 0 bases from V and 4 bases from J, with 15 bases in between. Germline CDR1 and CDR2: DFQATT and SNEGSKA (reference sequence). CDR3 length: 16 amino acids. The CDR3 reads CSARDSDRPGTGELFF. The CDR3 nucleotides are TGCAGTGCTAGAGATTCGGACAGACCCGGCACCGGGGAGCTGTTTTTT.